Below, 8 T cell receptor beta chains from the same sample are listed, as sequenced in a study of blood T cells in healthy people across ages. PCR was performed a second time for roughly 7 to 11 cycles using a sample-barcoded 5' primer and a J-beta primer mix. Each CDR3 protein gets one entry after TCRdb re-called the 5' RACE reads with MiXCR. The data contain 720,000 or so distinct CDR3 sequences, 40% to 45% of them seen just once; the ten biggest clones take up about 30%. The sequenced material came from blood. These receptors were taken from a man older than 75 in good health.

This clonotype occurred a few times. V usage is TRBV9 and J usage is TRBJ2-1; 9 bases are shared with TRBD1. Trimming cost V 3 bases and J 8 bases; bases outside gene matches: 9. Germline CDR1 and CDR2: SGDLS and YYNGEE. This CDR3 comprises 15 residues. CDR3 residues: CASSALTGGPDEQFF. The CDR3 DNA follows: TGTGCCAGCAGCGCACTTACAGGGGGCCCCGATGAGCAGTTCTTC.

Only a few counts were recorded for this clonotype. This chain uses TRBV6-1 with TRBJ2-1; D tentatively reads TRBD1 or TRBD2 (5 bases each). V dropped 5 bases and J dropped 0 bases, with 17 bases sitting between them. This CDR3 has 17 amino acids. From germline, CDR1 is MNHNS and CDR2 SASEGT. The CDR3 DNA is TGTGCCAGCAGTCGGGGCCCCCTCGGAGGCTCCTACAATGAGCAGTTCTTC. It encodes CASSRGPLGGSYNEQFF.

The chain uses TRBV18 and TRBJ2-3; D is possibly TRBD1 (5 bases). V was cut by 8 bases and J by 1 base, with 16 bases left in between. CDR3 size: 15 residues. In germline, CDR1 is KGHSH, CDR2 LQKENI. CDR3 coding DNA: TGTGCCAGCCTCCGACAGCCTCGGGGCACAGATACGCAGTATTTT. It yields the protein CASLRQPRGTDTQYF.

There are a few counts of this clonotype. This chain joins TRBV20-1 and TRBJ2-7; TRBD2 aligns across 11 bases. J lost 7 bases, V lost 6 bases, and 11 bases had no gene match. CDR3 length equals 14 residues. From germline, CDR1 is DFQATT and CDR2 SNEGSKA (reference sequence). The CDR3 bases are TGCAGTGCCACGACTAGCGGGATGGCTCAAGAGCAGTACTTC. Amino acids: CSATTSGMAQEQYF.

Turning to this clonotype: This may be a read error: a much more frequent sequence differs by one nucleotide. The V gene is TRBV29-1, the J gene TRBJ2-7; TRBD1 agrees at 11 bases. CDR3 length: 15 amino acids. V gave up 2 bases and J gave up 4 bases; unmatched junction bases: 7. CDR1 is SQVTM and CDR2 is ANQGSEA in the germline V gene. This CDR3 is CSVELDRGRAYEQYF. The CDR3 nucleotides read TGCAGCGTTGAATTGGACAGGGGGCGCGCATACGAGCAGTACTTC.

This clonotype was counted only a few times. This chain uses TRBV14 with TRBJ2-7; TRBD2 might be the D (6 bases). Germline V gives CDR1 SGHDN, CDR2 FVKESK. This CDR3 region has 15 residues. V was trimmed by 5 bases and J by 1 base, leaving 15 bases between them. CDR3 loop: CASSFFGGVSYEQYF. CDR3 nucleotides: TGTGCCAGCAGCTTTTTCGGGGGTGTATCCTACGAGCAGTACTTC.

V gene TRBV2 combines with J gene TRBJ1-5; 7 bases match TRBD1. Germline CDR1 SNHLY, CDR2 FYNNEI. The junction had 4 bases not matched to a gene; V was cut back by 5 bases and J by 0 bases. The CDR3 extends over 15 amino acids. CDR3 DNA: TGTGCCAGCAGTTCACAGGGGTATAGCAATCAGCCCCAGCATTTT. Its translation is CASSSQGYSNQPQHF.

V and J are TRBV18 and TRBJ2-5, with D maybe TRBD2 (5 bases). CDR1 is KGHSH, CDR2 LQKENI, per germline. This CDR3 has 13 amino acids. V lost 6 bases, J lost 4 bases, and 12 bases lay in between. CDR3 region: CASSPGMGETQYF. The CDR3, as DNA: TGTGCCAGCTCCCCGGGGATGGGAGAGACCCAGTACTTC.